Listed below are T cell receptor beta chains from one sample, sequenced in a study of control samples from healthy donors and cancer patients. Sequenced by immunoSEQ multiplex PCR; TCRdb stores in-frame clones only, minus some. The sample comprises about 150,000 clones, roughly 94% of which are singletons, and about 5% rests with the top ten. The sample consisted of blood. The receptors come from a man between 35 and 55 years old in good health. CDR3s include the opening cysteine and the closing phenylalanine or tryptophan. A D gene is named only where the DNA matches it firmly. The listing skips clone size in some rows; elsewhere it reads once, few, many or a size class.

J gene,D gene,clone size,V gene,CDR3 protein,CDR3 DNA
TRBJ1-1,-,-,TRBV7-8,CASSPLGGNTEAFF,TGTGCCAGCAGCCCTCTCGGGGGAAACACTGAAGCTTTCTTT
TRBJ2-5,-,-,TRBV7-9,CASSPPRGRETQYF,TGTGCCAGCAGCCCGCCCCGGGGGCGAGAGACCCAGTACTTC
TRBJ1-4,-,-,TRBV18,CASSPPAGTHEKLFF,TGTGCCAGCTCACCACCGGCAGGGACACATGAAAAACTGTTTTTT
TRBJ1-4,TRBD1,-,TRBV5-3,CARSTRTGVPNEKLFF,TGTGCCAGAAGCACCCGGACAGGGGTTCCCAATGAAAAACTGTTTTTT
TRBJ2-2,TRBD1,-,TRBV10-3,CAISRDREGGELFF,TGTGCCATCAGCCGGGACAGGGAAGGCGGGGAGCTGTTTTTT
TRBJ1-1,TRBD1,-,TRBV5-4,CASSWGTGLDTEAFF,TGTGCCTCCAGCTGGGGGACAGGGTTGGACACTGAAGCTTTCTTT
TRBJ1-2,-,-,TRBV9,CASSVGPNDGYTF,TGTGCCAGCAGCGTAGGCCCCAACGATGGCTACACCTTC
TRBJ1-3,-,once,TRBV5-5,CASSLIGVGGNTIYF,TGTGCCAGCAGCTTGATAGGTGTAGGTGGAAACACCATATATTTT
TRBJ2-7,-,-,TRBV19,CASSISVQGLDEQYF,TGTGCCAGTAGTATATCCGTGCAGGGCCTCGACGAGCAGTACTTC
TRBJ2-1,-,-,TRBV12-5,CASGFTPDNEQFF,TGTGCTAGTGGTTTCACGCCCGACAATGAGCAGTTCTTC
TRBJ1-3,-,few,TRBV28,CASSPRRSSGNTIYF,TGTGCCAGCAGTCCCCGACGGAGCTCTGGAAACACCATATATTTT
TRBJ2-5,TRBD1,-,TRBV29-1,CSVRQGYETQYF,TGCAGCGTTCGACAGGGTTATGAGACCCAGTACTTC
TRBJ1-1,-,-,TRBV19,CACRPPGHTNTEAFF,TGTGCCTGTCGCCCGCCGGGACATACGAACACTGAAGCTTTCTTT
TRBJ1-1,-,-,TRBV19,CASSWGGSGNTEAFF,TGTGCCAGTTCTTGGGGAGGCAGTGGGAACACTGAAGCTTTCTTT
TRBJ1-2,TRBD1,-,TRBV6-5,CATQGAGYGYTF,TGTGCCACCCAGGGGGCAGGGTATGGCTACACCTTC
TRBJ1-1,-,-,TRBV5-1,CASSPTQGPNTEAFF,TGCGCCAGCAGCCCGACACAGGGCCCGAACACTGAAGCTTTCTTT
TRBJ2-1,-,-,TRBV19,CASSTRGGGRPEQFF,TGTGCCAGTAGTACAAGAGGCGGGGGCCGTCCGGAGCAGTTCTTC
TRBJ2-2,-,-,TRBV18,CASSPYRTDQRTGELFF,TGTGCCAGCTCACCCTACAGGACAGACCAGAGGACCGGGGAGCTGTTTTTT
TRBJ1-2,TRBD1,-,TRBV4-2,CASSQPGQAPGYTF,TGTGCCAGCAGCCAACCGGGACAGGCTCCTGGCTACACCTTC
TRBJ2-3,TRBD2,-,TRBV5-1,CASREAGGDTQYF,TGCGCCAGCAGGGAAGCGGGGGGTGATACGCAGTATTTT
TRBJ2-7,TRBD1,-,TRBV27,CASSRTGTGSYEQYF,TGTGCCAGCAGTCGCACCGGGACAGGCTCCTACGAGCAGTACTTC
TRBJ1-4,-,-,TRBV2,CASKKTTNEKLFF,TGTGCCAGCAAGAAGACAACTAATGAAAAACTGTTTTTT
TRBJ1-5,-,-,TRBV24-1,CATSERRVGNQPQHF,TGTGCCACCAGTGAGCGGAGGGTTGGCAATCAGCCCCAGCATTTT
TRBJ2-7,-,-,TRBV27,CASSLGPGPAYEQYF,TGTGCCAGCAGTTTAGGTCCAGGGCCTGCCTACGAGCAGTACTTC